Each of the 5 T cell receptor beta chains below was sequenced from the same sample in a study of post-analysis software for immune sequencing data. Findings and limits, study-wide: About five TRBV segments occurring more often in patients than controls included TRBV5-6, TRBV5-1 and TRBV20-1.

cDNA libraries for TCR beta contained unique molecular identifiers. From the PCR reads, TCRdb called clonotypes with MiXCR, one entry per CDR3 protein. Among about 760,000 distinct CDR3 sequences listed, roughly 29% were seen once. These receptors' antigens are unknown. The sequenced sample consisted of blood. Receptors originate from a girl aged 5 to 17 with multiple sclerosis.

The chain carries TRBV11-3 and TRBJ2-1, with 9 bases that match TRBD2. V gave up 5 bases and J gave up 2 bases; unmatched junction bases: 4. The germline CDR1 and CDR2 sequences are SGHNT and YENEEA. The CDR3 consists of 15 residues. In DNA form, the CDR3 reads TGTGCCAGCAGCCGAAGCGGGGGGACCTACAATGAGCAGTTCTTC. Protein: CASSRSGGTYNEQFF.

The chain recombines TRBV20-1 with TRBJ2-3, with 7 bases that match TRBD1. Germline CDR1 reads DFQATT; CDR2 reads SNEGSKA (reference sequence). CDR3 length equals 16 residues. Losses at the gene ends were 3 bases for V and 5 bases for J; bases not matched to a gene: 14. The CDR3 region is CSASAPTTGFKDTQYF. The CDR3, as DNA: TGCAGTGCTAGCGCCCCGACGACAGGGTTCAAAGATACGCAGTATTTT.

This clonotype was observed a handful of times. V is TRBV20-1 and J is TRBJ1-5; 9 positions agree with TRBD1. Trimming removed 4 bases from V and 7 bases from J; junction bases left unmatched: 8. The germline V gene has CDR1 DFQATT and CDR2 SNEGSKA (reference sequence). The CDR3 has 14 residues. CDR3 amino acids: CSATDRGIVQPQHF. The CDR3 nucleotides read TGCAGTGCTACGGACAGGGGTATCGTCCAGCCCCAGCATTTT.

Concerning this clonotype: A read error may account for a junction end that differs from germline. The chain carries TRBV20-1 and TRBJ2-7; D gene ambiguous. CDR3 length equals 14 residues. Germline lookup yields CDR1 DFQATT and CDR2 SNEGSKA (reference sequence). CDR3 in amino acids: CSARSPGRSYEQYF. CDR3 bases: TGTAGTGCTAGATCCCCAGGTCGGTCCTACGAGCAGTACTTC.

This clonotype came up many times. The chain has TRBV29-1 and TRBJ2-3, with D perhaps TRBD1 (7 bases). The germline V gene encodes CDR1 SQVTM and CDR2 ANQGSEA. The CDR3 extends over 12 amino acids. V was trimmed by 5 bases and J by 6 bases, leaving 12 bases between them. DNA of the CDR3: TGCAGCGTTCCACAGGGGAGGGATACGCAGTATTTT. Protein product: CSVPQGRDTQYF.